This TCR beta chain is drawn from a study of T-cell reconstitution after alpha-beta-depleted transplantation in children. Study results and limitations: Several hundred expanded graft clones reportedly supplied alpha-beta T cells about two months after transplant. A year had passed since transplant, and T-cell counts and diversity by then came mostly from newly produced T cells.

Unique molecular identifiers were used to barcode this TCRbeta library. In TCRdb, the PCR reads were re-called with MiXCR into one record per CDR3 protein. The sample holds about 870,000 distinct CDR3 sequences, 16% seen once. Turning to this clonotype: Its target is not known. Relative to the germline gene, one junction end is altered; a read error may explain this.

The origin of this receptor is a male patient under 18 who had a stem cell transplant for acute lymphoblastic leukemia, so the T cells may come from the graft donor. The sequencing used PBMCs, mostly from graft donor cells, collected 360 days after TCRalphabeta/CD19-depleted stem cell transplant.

CDR3 amino acids: CSSSQARGAGQPQHF. CDR3 coding DNA: TGCTCCAGCAGCCAAGCGAGAGGGGCCGGTCAGCCCCAGCATTTT. J is TRBJ1-5 and V is TRBV4-1; perhaps TRBD1 as D (5 bases). The length of the CDR3 is 15 residues. Germline V gene lookup returns CDR1 MGHRA and CDR2 YSYEKL.